Listed here is a single TCR beta chain. Its antigen is undetermined. Researchers ran eight separate cDNA reactions for each sample. TCRdb processed the 5' RACE reads again and assigns one entry to each CDR3 protein, with no DNA. This table holds around 450,000 distinct CDR3 sequences. This entry belongs to a study of monozygotic twins with inflammatory bowel disease. Study-wide results and caveats: In the analysis, different T cell subtypes could not be told apart.

The CDR3 runs 14 residues. Germline lookup yields CDR1 MGHDK and CDR2 SYGVNS. Input material: blood. The source is a human donor with ulcerative colitis or Crohn's disease, or a healthy co-twin of an affected twin (not recorded which). The V gene is TRBV25-1, the J gene TRBJ2-7. CDR3 in amino acids: CASSESRHPYEQYF.